The source of this T cell receptor (beta chain) is a study of blood T cell repertoires in COVID-19. Study context: Italy, Spain and the United States were the sources of the convalescent and acute COVID-19 samples.

Study processing details: By means of reference gene primer amplification, nucleated cell counts were estimated. TCRdb's table, derived via immunoSEQ multiplex PCR, lists solely in-frame clones and lacks some. The V and J calls and clone size come from that table; D and trimming were worked out from the DNA. The table lists over 250,000 clones, nearly 90% of them singletons. CDR3 size: 17 residues. Between the trimmed V and J ends, which lost 0 bases and 3 bases, there was a span of 18 bases. The sequence came from a woman in her thirties with acute or convalescent COVID-19. The sequenced sample consisted of peripheral blood. This chain connects TRBV23-1 to TRBJ2-7; the D gene is possibly TRBD1 (5 bases). TRBV23-1 falls under the ORF class, with uncertain function. CDR3 residues: CASSQSPAVSTGYEQYF. CDR3 nucleotides: TGCGCCAGCAGTCAATCACCGGCAGTCTCAACAGGCTACGAGCAGTACTTC.